Below, one TCR beta chain is given with its context. This sample was included in a study of blood T cell repertoires in COVID-19. The repertoire was sequenced with immunoSEQ multiplex PCR; TCRdb's copy has only in-frame clones and lacks some. The repertoire includes some 200,000 clones, roughly nine tenths of them detected once, and over 2% sits in the top ten. Trimming took off 4 bases at V and 5 bases at J, with 17 bases between the two ends. The CDR3 is 15 amino acids. CDR1 and CDR2 from the germline V gene are LGHNA and YSLEER. The chain recombines TRBV4-3 with TRBJ1-2, with a weak D call TRBD1 (6 bases). The sequence was obtained from a woman in her forties or fifties with acute or convalescent COVID-19. Material: peripheral blood. The CDR3 protein is CASSRETQGLYGYTF. For the CDR3, the DNA is TGCGCCAGCAGCCGGGAGACACAGGGCCTTTATGGCTACACCTTC.